Shown below are 10 T cell receptor beta chains from a single sample sequenced in a study of T cell responses to AZD1222 COVID-19 vaccine. Data came from immunoSEQ multiplex PCR; TCRdb stores just in-frame clones and leaves some out. The sample holds 150,000 or so clones, about 81% seen once. The sequencing used peripheral blood, collected on day 0 of MenACWY control vaccination. The receptors stem from an adult in good health.

The J gene is TRBJ2-1, the V gene TRBV7-2, with TRBD2 matching over 9 bases. Germline CDR1 is SGHTA and CDR2 is FQGNSA. The V and J ends lost 1 base and 2 bases, in that order; junction bases with no gene match: 3. The CDR3 consists of 16 residues. The CDR3 loop reads CASSLVGGGAYNEQFF. CDR3 in DNA: TGTGCCAGCAGCTTAGTGGGCGGGGGGGCCTACAATGAGCAGTTCTTC.

This rearrangement joins TRBV28 to TRBJ1-5; 7 nucleotides agree with TRBD1. The CDR3 covers 15 residues. Germline CDR1 and CDR2: MDHEN and SYDVKM. V shed 5 bases, J shed 0 bases, and the junction held 4 bases outside the gene matches. CDR3 nucleotide sequence: TGTGCCAGCAGTCCGACAGGGTTTAGCAATCAGCCCCAGCATTTT. This sequence encodes CASSPTGFSNQPQHF.

The J gene is TRBJ2-7, the V gene TRBV7-5; no check of the table's D call, TRBD2, against the DNA was made. TRBV7-5 counts as a pseudogene. The CDR3 covers 14 residues. The CDR3 coding sequence is TGTGCCAGAAGCCTACGGACTAGCGGTAACGAGCAGTACGTC. It is translated as CARSLRTSGNEQYV.

The J gene is TRBJ2-1, the V gene TRBV7-2; D is possibly TRBD2 (5 bases). V lost 5 bases to trimming and J lost 3 bases, with 14 bases between them. The germline V gene has CDR1 SGHTA and CDR2 FQGNSA. The CDR3 has 15 amino acids. The CDR3 sequence is CASSSGRGFYNEQFF. CDR3 coding DNA: TGTGCCAGCAGCAGCGGACGCGGATTCTACAATGAGCAGTTCTTC.

This clone was picked up one time. This chain connects TRBV2 to TRBJ1-5; TRBD1 agrees at 8 bases. With 6 bases clipped from V and 2 bases from J, the junction kept 6 bases outside the gene matches. Germline values: CDR1 SNHLY, CDR2 FYNNEI. The CDR3 contains 15 residues. This CDR3 reads CASSNTGGGNQPQHF. CDR3 nucleotide sequence: TGTGCCAGCAGCAATACAGGGGGGGGCAATCAGCCCCAGCATTTT.

This chain uses TRBV5-1 with TRBJ2-1, with 7 bases aligning to TRBD1. The germline V gene has CDR1 SGHRS and CDR2 YFSETQ. This CDR3 region has 17 residues. The junction had 15 bases not matched to a gene; V was cut back by 4 bases and J by 5 bases. CDR3 protein: CASSTGQALRENNEQFF. Here the CDR3 DNA reads TGCGCCAGCAGCACCGGACAGGCTTTGAGGGAAAACAATGAGCAGTTCTTC. The complete variable domain, with remaining parts taken from reference TRBV5-1 and TRBJ2-1, reads KAGVTQTPRYLIKTRGQQVTLSCSPISGHRSVSWYQQTPGQGLQFLFEYFSETQRNKGNFPGRFSGRQFSNSRSEMNVSTLELGDSALYLCASSTGQALRENNEQFFGPGTRLTVL.

This clone was picked up one time. The rearrangement joins TRBV5-5 to TRBJ1-3; possible D gene TRBD1, 5 bases. CDR1 is SGHKS and CDR2 is YYEKEE in the germline V gene (reference sequence). CDR3 length equals 16 residues. V lost 0 bases to trimming and J lost 0 bases, with 10 bases between them. CDR3 sequence reads: CASSLGGRASGNTIYF. The CDR3 nucleotides read TGTGCCAGCAGCTTGGGGGGCAGGGCCTCTGGAAACACCATATATTTT.

In this sample, this clone turned up a few times. The V and J genes are TRBV11-2 and TRBJ2-1; the match to TRBD2 covers 8 bases. The CDR3 loop spans 17 amino acids. Per the germline V gene, CDR1 is SGHAT and CDR2 is FQNNGV. V trimming: 5 bases; J trimming: 4 bases; junction bases outside the gene matches: 13. The DNA of the CDR3 is TGTGCCAGCAGCCCCAAAAGGAGACTAGCGCCTTACAATGAGCAGTTCTTC. Amino acid sequence: CASSPKRRLAPYNEQFF. Full variable domain (missing parts from reference TRBV11-2 and TRBJ2-1): EAGVAQSPRYKIIEKRQSVAFWCNPISGHATLYWYQQILGQGPKLLIQFQNNGVVDDSQLPKDRFSAERLKGVDSTLKIQPAKLEDSAVYLCASSPKRRLAPYNEQFFGPGTRLTVL.

CDR3 region: CASRPGQGVFSTQYF. The CDR3 DNA is TGTGCCAGCAGGCCGGGACAGGGGGTATTTAGTACGCAGTATTTT. The V gene is TRBV2, the J gene TRBJ2-3; 11 positions match TRBD1. The trim removed 6 bases at V and 8 bases at J, leaving 10 bases unmatched. This CDR3 is 15 amino acids long. In germline, CDR1 is SNHLY, CDR2 FYNNEI. Together with reference TRBV2 and TRBJ2-3, the CDR3 gives the full variable domain: EPEVTQTPSHQVTQMGQEVILRCVPISNHLYFYWYRQILGQKVEFLVSFYNNEISEKSEIFDDQFSVERPDGSNFTLKIRSTKLEDSAMYFCASRPGQGVFSTQYFGPGTRLTVL.

The J gene is TRBJ1-5, the V gene TRBV6-5; TRBD1 matches 8 bases. Looked up from germline, CDR1 is MNHEY and CDR2 is SVGAGI. This CDR3 contains 15 residues. V lost 6 bases, J lost 4 bases, and 8 bases stayed unmatched. The CDR3 nucleotides are TGTGCCAGCAGAGTCTACAGGGGGGGAAATCAGCCCCAGCATTTT. This gives the protein CASRVYRGGNQPQHF.